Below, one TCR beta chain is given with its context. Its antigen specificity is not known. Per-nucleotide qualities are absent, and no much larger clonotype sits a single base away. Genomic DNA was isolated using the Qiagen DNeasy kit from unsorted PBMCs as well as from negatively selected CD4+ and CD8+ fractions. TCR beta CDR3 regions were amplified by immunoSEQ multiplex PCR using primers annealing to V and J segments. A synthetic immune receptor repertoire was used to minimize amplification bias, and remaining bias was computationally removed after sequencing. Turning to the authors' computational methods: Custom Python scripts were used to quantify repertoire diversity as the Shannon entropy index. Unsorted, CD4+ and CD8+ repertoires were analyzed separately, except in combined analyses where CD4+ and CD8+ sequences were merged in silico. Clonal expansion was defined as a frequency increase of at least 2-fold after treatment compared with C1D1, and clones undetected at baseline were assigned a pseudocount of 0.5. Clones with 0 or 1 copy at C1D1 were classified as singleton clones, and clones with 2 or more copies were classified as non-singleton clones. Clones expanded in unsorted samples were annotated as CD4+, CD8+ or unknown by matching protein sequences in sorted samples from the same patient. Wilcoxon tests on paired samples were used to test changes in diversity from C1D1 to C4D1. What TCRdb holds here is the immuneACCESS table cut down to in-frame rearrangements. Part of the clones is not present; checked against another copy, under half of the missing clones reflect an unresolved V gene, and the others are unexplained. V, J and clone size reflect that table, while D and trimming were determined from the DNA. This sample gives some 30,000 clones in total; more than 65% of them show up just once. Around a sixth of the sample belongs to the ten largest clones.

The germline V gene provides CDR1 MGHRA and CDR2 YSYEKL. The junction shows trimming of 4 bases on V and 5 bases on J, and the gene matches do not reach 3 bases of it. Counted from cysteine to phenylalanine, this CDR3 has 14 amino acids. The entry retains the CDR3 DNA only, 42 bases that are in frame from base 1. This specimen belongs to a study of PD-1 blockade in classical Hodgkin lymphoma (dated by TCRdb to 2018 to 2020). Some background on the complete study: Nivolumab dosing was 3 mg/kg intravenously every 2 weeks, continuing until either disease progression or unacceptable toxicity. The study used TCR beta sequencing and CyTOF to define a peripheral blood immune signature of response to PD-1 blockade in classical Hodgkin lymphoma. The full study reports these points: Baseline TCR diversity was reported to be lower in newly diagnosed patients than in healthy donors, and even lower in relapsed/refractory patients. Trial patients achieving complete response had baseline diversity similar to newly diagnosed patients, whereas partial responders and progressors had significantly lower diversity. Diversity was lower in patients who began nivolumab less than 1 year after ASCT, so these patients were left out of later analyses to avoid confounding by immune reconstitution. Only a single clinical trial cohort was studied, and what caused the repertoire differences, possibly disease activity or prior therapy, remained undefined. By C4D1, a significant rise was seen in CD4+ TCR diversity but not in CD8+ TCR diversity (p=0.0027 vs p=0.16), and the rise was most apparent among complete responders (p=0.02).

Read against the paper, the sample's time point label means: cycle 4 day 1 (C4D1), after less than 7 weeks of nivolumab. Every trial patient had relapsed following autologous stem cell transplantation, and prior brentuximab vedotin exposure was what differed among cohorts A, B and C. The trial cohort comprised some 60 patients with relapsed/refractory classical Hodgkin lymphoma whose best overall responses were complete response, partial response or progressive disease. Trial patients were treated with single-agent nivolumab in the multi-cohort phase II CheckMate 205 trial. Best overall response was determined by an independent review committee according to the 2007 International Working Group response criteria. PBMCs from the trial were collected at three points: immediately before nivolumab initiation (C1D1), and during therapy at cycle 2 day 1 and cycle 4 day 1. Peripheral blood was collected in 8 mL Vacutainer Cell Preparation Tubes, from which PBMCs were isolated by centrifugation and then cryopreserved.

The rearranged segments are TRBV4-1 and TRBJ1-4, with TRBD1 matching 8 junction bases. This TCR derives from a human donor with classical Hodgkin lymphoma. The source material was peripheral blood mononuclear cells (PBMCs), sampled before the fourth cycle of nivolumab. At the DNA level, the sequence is TGCGCCAGCAGCCCTACAGGGGGGAATGAAAAACTGTTTTTT. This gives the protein CASSPTGGNEKLFF.